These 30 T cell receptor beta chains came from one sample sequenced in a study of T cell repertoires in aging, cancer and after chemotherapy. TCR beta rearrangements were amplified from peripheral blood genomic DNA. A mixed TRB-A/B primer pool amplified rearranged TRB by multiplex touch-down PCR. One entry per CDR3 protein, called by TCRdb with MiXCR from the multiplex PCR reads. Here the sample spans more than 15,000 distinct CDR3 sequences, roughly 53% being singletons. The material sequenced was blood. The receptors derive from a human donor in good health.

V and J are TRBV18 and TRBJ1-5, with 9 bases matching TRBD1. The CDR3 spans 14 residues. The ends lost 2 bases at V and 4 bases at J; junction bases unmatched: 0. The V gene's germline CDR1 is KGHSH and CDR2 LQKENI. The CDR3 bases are TGTGCCAGCTCACCAGGGACAGGGAATCAGCCCCAGCATTTT. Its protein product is CASSPGTGNQPQHF.

Written as DNA, the CDR3 is TGTGCCAGTAGAGGGATCGACAGTTACAATGAGCAGTTCTTC. Residues: CASRGIDSYNEQFF. The chain combines TRBV19 with TRBJ2-1, with D tentatively TRBD1 (5 bases). Trimming stripped 6 bases from V and 4 bases from J, with 13 bases between. The germline V gene encodes CDR1 LNHDA and CDR2 SQIVND (reference sequence). The CDR3 length is 14 residues.

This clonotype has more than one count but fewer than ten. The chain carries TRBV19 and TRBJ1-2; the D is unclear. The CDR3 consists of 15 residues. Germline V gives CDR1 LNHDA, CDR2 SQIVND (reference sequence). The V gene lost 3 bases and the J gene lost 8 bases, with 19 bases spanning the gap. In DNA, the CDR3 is TGTGCCAGTAGTATCGGCCCCGGACGCAGAGGAGGCTACACCTTC. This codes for CASSIGPGRRGGYTF.

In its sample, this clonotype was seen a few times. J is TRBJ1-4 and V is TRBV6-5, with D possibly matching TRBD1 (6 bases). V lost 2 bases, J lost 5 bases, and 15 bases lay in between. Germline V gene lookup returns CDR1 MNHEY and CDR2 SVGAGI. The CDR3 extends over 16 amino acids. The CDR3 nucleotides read TGTGCCAGCAGTTACGGGGGGACACGGCCGAATGAAAAACTGTTTTTT. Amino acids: CASSYGGTRPNEKLFF.

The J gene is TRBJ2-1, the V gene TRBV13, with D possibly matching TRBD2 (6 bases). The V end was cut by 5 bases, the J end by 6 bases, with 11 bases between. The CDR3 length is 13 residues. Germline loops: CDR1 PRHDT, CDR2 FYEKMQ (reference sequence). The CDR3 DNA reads TGTGCCAGCAGCCCGCTAGCGACCAATGAGCAGTTCTTC. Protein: CASSPLATNEQFF.

The CDR3 DNA is TGTGCCAGCAGTTCTGATAAGGACCGATACTACGAGCAGTACTTC. As protein: CASSSDKDRYYEQYF. V is TRBV12-3 or TRBV12-4 and J is TRBJ2-7; no reliable D call. The V gene lost 4 bases and the J gene lost 3 bases, with 16 bases spanning the gap. This CDR3 has 15 residues.

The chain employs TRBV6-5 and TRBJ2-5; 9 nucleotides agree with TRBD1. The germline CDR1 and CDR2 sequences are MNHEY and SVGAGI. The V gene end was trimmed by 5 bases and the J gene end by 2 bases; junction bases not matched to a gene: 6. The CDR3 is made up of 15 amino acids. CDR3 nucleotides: TGTGCCAGCAGTGTTCTGACAGGGGGGCAAGAGACCCAGTACTTC. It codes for CASSVLTGGQETQYF.

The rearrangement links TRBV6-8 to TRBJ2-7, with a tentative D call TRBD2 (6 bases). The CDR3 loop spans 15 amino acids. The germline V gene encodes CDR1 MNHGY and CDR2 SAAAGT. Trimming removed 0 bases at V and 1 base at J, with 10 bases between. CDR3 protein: CASSYSGTVSYEQYF. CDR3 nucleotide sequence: TGTGCCAGCAGTTACTCAGGGACTGTTTCCTACGAGCAGTACTTC.

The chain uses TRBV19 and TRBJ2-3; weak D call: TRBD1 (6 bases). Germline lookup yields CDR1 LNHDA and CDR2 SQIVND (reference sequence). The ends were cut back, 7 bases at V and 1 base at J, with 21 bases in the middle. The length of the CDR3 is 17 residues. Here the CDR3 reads CASTPGAGPGGTDTQYF. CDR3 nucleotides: TGTGCCAGTACCCCAGGGGCAGGGCCAGGGGGCACAGATACGCAGTATTTT.

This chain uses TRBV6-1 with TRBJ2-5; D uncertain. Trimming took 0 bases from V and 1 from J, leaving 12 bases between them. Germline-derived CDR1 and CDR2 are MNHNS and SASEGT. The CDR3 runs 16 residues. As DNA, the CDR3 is TGTGCCAGCAGTGAAGCCCGTTGGATAGGCCAAGAGACCCAGTACTTC. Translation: CASSEARWIGQETQYF.

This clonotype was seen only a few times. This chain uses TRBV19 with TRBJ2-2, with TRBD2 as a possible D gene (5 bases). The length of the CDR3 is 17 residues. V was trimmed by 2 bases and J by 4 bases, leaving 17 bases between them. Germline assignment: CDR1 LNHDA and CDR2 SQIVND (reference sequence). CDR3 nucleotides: TGTGCCAGTAGTATAACCCGCGAGGGCCTGGCCACCGGGGAGCTGTTTTTT. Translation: CASSITREGLATGELFF.

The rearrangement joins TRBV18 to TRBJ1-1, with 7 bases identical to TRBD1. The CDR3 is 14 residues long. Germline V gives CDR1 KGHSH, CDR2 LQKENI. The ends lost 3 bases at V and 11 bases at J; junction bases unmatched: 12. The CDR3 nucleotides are TGTGCCAGCTCACCGGGTGAAGGGGGCGAATTTGCTTTCTTT. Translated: CASSPGEGGEFAFF.

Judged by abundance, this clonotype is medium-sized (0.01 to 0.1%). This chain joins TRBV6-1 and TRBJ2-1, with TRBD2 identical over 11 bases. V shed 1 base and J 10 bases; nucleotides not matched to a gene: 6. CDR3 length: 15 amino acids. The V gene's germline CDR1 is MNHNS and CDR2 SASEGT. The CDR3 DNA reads TGTGCCAGCAGTGAAGGGGTAGCGGGAGGGTGGGAGCAGTTCTTC. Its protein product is CASSEGVAGGWEQFF.

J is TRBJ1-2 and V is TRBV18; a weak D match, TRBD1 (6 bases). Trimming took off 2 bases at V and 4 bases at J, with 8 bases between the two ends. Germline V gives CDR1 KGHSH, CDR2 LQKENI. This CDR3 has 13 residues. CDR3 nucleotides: TGTGCCAGCTCACCAGCGGACAGCTATGGCTACACCTTC. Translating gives CASSPADSYGYTF.

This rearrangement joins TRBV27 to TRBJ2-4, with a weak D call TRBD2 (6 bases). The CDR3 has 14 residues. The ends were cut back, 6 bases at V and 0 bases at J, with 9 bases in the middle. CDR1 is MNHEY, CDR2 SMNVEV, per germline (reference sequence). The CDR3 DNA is TGTGCCAGCAGGCCGGGACTAGCCAAAAACATTCAGTACTTC. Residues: CASRPGLAKNIQYF.

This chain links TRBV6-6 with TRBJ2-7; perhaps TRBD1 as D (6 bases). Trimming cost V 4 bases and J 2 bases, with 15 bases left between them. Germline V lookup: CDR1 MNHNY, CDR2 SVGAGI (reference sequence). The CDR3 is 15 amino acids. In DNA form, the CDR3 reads TGTGCCAGCAGTTCCTTACAGGGACGGGCCTACGAGCAGTACTTC. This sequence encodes CASSSLQGRAYEQYF.

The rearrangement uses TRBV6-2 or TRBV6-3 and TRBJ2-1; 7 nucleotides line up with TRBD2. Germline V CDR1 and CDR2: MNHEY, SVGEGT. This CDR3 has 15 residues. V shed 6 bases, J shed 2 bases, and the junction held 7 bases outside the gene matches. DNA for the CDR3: TGTGCCAGCAGCCTTCAGGGAGGGACCTACAATGAGCAGTTCTTC. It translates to CASSLQGGTYNEQFF.

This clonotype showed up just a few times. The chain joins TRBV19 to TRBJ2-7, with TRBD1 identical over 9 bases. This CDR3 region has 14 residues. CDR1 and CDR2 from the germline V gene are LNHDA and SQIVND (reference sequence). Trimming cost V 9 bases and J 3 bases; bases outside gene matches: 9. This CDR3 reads CASSTGGLSYEQYF. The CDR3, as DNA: TGTGCCAGCAGCACAGGGGGCCTCAGCTACGAGCAGTACTTC.

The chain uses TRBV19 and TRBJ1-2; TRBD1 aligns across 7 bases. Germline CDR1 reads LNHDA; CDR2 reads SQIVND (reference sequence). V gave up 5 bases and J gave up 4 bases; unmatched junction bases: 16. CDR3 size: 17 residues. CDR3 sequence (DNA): TGTGCCAGTAGTGCCGTCCAGAGGGGGCGAGGCGTCTATGGCTACACCTTC. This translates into CASSAVQRGRGVYGYTF.

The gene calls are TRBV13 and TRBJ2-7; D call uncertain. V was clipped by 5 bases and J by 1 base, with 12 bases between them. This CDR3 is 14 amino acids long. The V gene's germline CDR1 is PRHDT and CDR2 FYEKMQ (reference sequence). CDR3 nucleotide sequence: TGTGCCAGCAGCCCTCTCGGGCAGTCCTACGAGCAGTACTTC. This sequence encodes CASSPLGQSYEQYF.

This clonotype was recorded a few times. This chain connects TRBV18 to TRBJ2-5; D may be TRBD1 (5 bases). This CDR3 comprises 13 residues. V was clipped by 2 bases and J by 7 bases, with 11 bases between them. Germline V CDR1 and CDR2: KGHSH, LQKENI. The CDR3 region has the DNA TGTGCCAGCTCACCAACAGGCCCAGGGACCCAGTACTTC. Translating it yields CASSPTGPGTQYF. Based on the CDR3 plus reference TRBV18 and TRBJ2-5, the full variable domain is NAGVMQNPRHLVRRRGQEARLRCSPMKGHSHVYWYRQLPEEGLKFMVYLQKENIIDESGMPKERFSAEFPKEGPSILRIQQVVRGDSAAYFCASSPTGPGTQYFGPGTRLLVL.

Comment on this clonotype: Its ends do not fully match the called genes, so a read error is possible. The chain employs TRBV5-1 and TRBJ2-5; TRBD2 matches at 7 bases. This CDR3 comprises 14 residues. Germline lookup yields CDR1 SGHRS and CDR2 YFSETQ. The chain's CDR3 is CARSLGGCQETQYF. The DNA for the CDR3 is TGTGCCAGAAGCTTGGGAGGGTGCCAAGAGACCCAGTACTTC.

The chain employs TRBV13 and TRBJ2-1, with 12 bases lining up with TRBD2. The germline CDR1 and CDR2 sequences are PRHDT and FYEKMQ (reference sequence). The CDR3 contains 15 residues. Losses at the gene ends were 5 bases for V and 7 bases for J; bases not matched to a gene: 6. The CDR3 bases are TGTGCCAGCAGCCTAAGGACTAGCGGGAATAATGAGCAGTTCTTC. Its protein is CASSLRTSGNNEQFF.

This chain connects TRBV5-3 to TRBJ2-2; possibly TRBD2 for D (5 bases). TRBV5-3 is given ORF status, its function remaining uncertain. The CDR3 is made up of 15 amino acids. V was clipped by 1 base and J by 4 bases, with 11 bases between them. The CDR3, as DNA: TGTGCCAGAAGCTTGAGAGGGAGATTCACCGGGGAGCTGTTTTTT. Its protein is CARSLRGRFTGELFF.

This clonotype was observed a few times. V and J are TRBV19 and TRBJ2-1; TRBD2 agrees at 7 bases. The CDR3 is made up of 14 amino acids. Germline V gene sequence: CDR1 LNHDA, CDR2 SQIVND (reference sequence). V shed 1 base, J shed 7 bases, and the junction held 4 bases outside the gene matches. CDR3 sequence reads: CASSIGDYRNEQFF. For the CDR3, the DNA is TGTGCCAGTAGTATAGGGGACTACCGGAATGAGCAGTTCTTC.

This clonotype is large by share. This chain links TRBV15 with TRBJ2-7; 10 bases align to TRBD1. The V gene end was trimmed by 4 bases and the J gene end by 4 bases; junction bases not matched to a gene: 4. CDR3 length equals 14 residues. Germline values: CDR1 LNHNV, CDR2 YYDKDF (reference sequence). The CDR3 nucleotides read TGTGCCACCAGCATGGACAGGGGGAGGTACGAGCAGTACTTC. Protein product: CATSMDRGRYEQYF.

Written as DNA, the CDR3 is TGTGCCAGTAGTATTCTACAGGGGGCGAGTCAGCCCCAGCATTTT. Encoded protein: CASSILQGASQPQHF. This chain uses TRBV19 with TRBJ1-5; 9 bases match TRBD1. V dropped 3 bases and J dropped 6; count of bases not matched to a gene: 6. Germline V CDR1 and CDR2: LNHDA, SQIVND (reference sequence). The CDR3 is 15 residues long.

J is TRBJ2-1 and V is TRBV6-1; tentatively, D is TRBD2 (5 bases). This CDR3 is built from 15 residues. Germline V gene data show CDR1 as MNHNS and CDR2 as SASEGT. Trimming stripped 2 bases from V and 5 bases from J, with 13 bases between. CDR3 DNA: TGTGCCAGCAGTGAATCACTAGACGGTCACAATGAGCAGTTCTTC. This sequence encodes CASSESLDGHNEQFF.

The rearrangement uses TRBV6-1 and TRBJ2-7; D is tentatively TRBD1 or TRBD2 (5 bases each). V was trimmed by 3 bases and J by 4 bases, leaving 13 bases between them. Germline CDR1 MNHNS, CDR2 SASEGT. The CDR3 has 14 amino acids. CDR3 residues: CASSDGGRPYEQYF. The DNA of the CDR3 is TGTGCCAGCAGTGATGGGGGACGGCCGTACGAGCAGTACTTC.

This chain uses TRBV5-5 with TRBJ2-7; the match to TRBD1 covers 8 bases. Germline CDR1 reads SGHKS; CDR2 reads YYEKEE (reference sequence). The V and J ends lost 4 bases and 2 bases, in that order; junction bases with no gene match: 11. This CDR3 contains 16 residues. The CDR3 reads CASSTDRGGTPYEQYF. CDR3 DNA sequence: TGTGCCAGCAGCACTGACAGGGGAGGAACCCCCTACGAGCAGTACTTC.